This record looks at one T cell receptor (beta chain) sequence and its context. The source of the sample is a study of blood T cell repertoires in COVID-19. For the study at large: Italy, Spain and the United States were the sources of the convalescent and acute COVID-19 samples. Sources were T cells, B-cell-depleted T cells, or PBMCs; the material itself was cDNA or gDNA.

Authors' methods: Amplification of reference gene primers was used by the study to estimate nucleated cell counts. Sequencing used immunoSEQ multiplex PCR; TCRdb keeps in-frame clones, though not all of them. Clone size and V and J calls were adopted from that table, with D and trimming inferred from the DNA. The data contain some 150,000 clones, about 80% of them singletons. The CDR3 sequence is 14 residues long. V lost 5 bases and J lost 1; bases outside the gene matches: 5. Germline V gene data show CDR1 as GTSNPN and CDR2 as SVGIG (reference sequence). This chain connects TRBV30 to TRBJ2-1, with 7 positions matching TRBD1. The clonotype originates from a human donor in a cohort sampled during active COVID-19. The sample consisted of peripheral blood. The CDR3 spells CAWEDRRSYNEQFF. The CDR3 DNA follows: TGTGCCTGGGAGGACAGGAGGTCCTACAATGAGCAGTTCTTC.